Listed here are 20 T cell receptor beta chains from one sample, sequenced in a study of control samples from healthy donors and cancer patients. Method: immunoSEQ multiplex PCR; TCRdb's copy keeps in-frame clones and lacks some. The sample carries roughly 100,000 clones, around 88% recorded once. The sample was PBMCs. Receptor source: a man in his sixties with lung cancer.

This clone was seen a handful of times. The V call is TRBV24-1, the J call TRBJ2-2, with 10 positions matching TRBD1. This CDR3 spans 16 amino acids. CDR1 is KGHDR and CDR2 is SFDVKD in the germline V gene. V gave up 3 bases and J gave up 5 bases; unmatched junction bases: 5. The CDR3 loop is CATSDRDRGWTGELFF. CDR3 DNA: TGTGCCACCAGTGATCGGGACAGGGGATGGACCGGGGAGCTGTTTTTT.

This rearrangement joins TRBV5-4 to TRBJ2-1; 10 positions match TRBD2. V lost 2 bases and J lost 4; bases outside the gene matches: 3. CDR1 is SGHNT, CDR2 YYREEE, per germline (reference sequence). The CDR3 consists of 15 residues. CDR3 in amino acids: CASSFGLAVYNEQFF. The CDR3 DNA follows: TGTGCCAGCAGCTTTGGACTAGCGGTTTACAATGAGCAGTTCTTC.

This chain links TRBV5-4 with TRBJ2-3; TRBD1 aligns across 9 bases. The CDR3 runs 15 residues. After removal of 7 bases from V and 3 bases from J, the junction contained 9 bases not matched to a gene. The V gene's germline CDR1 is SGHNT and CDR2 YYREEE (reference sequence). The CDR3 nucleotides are TGTGCCAGCGGAAAACAGGGGGCGCTTACAGATACGCAGTATTTT. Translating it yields CASGKQGALTDTQYF.

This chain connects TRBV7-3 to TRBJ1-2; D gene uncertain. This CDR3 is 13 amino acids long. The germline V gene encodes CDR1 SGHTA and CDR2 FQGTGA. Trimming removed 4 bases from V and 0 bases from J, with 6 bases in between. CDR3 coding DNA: TGTGCCAGCAGCTCAAAAGCTAACTATGGCTACACCTTC. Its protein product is CASSSKANYGYTF.

The CDR3 coding sequence is TGTGCCAGCAGACTCGGACTAGCGGGGAACAATGAGCAGTTCTTC. Protein product: CASRLGLAGNNEQFF. The chain is built from TRBV27 and TRBJ2-1, with 12 bases identical to TRBD2. V trimming: 6 bases; J trimming: 5 bases; junction bases outside the gene matches: 5. There are 15 residues in the CDR3. Germline-derived CDR1 and CDR2 are MNHEY and SMNVEV (reference sequence).

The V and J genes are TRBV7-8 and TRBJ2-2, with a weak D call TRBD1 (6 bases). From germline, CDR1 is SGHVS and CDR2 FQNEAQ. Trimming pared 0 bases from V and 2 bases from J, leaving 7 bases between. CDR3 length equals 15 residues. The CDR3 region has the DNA TGTGCCAGCAGCTTAGCGGACAGAAACACCGGGGAGCTGTTTTTT. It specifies CASSLADRNTGELFF.

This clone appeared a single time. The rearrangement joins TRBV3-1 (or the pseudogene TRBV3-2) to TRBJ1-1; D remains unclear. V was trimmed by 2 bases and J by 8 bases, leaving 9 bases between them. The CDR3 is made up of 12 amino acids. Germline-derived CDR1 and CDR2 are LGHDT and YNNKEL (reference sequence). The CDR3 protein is CASSQSLREAFF. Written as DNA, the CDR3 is TGTGCCAGCAGCCAATCACTAAGGGAAGCTTTCTTT.

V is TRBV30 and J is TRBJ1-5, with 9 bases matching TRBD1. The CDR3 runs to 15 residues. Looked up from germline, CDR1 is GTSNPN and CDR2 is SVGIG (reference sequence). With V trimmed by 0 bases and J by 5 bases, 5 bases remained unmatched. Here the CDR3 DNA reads TGTGCCTGGAGTGTATCGGGACAGGGTGATCAGCCCCAGCATTTT. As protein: CAWSVSGQGDQPQHF.

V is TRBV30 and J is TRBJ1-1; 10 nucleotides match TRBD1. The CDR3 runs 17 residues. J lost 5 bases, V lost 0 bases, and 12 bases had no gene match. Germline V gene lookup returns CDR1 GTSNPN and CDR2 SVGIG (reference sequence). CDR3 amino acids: CAWSVGTGTGESTEAFF. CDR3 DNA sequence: TGTGCCTGGAGTGTGGGGACCGGGACAGGGGAATCAACTGAAGCTTTCTTT.

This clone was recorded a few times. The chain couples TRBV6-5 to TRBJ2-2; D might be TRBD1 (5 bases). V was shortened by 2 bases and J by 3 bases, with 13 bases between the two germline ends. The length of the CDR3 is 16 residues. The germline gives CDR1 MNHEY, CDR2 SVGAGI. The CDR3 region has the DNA TGTGCCAGCAGTTACGGGGCCAGTCCCGACACCGGGGAGCTGTTTTTT. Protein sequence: CASSYGASPDTGELFF.

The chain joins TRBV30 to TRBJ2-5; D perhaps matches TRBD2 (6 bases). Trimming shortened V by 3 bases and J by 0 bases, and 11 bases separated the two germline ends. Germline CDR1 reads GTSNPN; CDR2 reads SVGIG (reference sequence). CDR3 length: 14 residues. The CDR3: CAWSHGGNQETQYF. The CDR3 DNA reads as TGTGCCTGGAGCCATGGAGGGAACCAAGAGACCCAGTACTTC.

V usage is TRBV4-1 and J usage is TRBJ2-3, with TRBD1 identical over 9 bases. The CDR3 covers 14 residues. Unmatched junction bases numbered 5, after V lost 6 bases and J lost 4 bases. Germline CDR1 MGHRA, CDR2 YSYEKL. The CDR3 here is CASRDRGRADTQYF. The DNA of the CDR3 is TGCGCCAGCAGGGACAGGGGACGAGCAGATACGCAGTATTTT.

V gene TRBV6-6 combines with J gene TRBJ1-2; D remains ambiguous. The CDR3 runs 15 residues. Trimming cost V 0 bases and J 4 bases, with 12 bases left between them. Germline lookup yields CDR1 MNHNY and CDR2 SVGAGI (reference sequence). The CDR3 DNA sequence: TGTGCCAGCAGTTACTCACCCCCAGACCTCTATGGCTACACCTTC. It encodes CASSYSPPDLYGYTF.

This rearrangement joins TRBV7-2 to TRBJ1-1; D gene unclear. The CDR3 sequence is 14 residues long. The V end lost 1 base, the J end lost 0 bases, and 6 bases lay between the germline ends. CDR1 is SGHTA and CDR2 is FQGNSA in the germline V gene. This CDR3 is CASSLGSMNTEAFF. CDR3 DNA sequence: TGTGCCAGCAGCTTAGGATCCATGAACACTGAAGCTTTCTTT.

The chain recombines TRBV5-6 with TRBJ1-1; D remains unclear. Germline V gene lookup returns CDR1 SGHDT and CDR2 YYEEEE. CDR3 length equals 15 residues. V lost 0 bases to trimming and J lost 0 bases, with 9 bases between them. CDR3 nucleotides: TGTGCCAGCAGCTTGGAATCGACCTTGAACACTGAAGCTTTCTTT. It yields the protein CASSLESTLNTEAFF. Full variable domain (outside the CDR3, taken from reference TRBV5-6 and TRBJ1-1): DAGVTQSPTHLIKTRGQQVTLRCSPKSGHDTVSWYQQALGQGPQFIFQYYEEEERQRGNFPDRFSGHQFPNYSSELNVNALLLGDSALYLCASSLESTLNTEAFFGQGTRLTVV.

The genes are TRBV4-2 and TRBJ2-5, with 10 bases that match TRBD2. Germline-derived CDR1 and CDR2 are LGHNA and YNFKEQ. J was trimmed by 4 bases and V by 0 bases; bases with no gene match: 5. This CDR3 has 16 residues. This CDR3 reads CASSQDPSGGGETQYF. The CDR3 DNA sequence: TGTGCCAGCAGCCAAGACCCTAGCGGGGGAGGAGAGACCCAGTACTTC.

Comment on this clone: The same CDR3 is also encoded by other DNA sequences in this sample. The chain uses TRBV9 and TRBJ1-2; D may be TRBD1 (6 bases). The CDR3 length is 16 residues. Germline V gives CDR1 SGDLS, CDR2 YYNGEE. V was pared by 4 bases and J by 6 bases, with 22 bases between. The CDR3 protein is CASSTLPGGGLDGYTF. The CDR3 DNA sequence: TGTGCCAGCAGCACTCTACCGGGAGGGGGGCTCGATGGCTACACCTTC.

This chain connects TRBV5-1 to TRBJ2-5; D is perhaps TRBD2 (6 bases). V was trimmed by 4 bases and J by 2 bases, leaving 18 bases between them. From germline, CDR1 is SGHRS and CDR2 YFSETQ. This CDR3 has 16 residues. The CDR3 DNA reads TGCGCCAGCAGCCCCGTAATGTTCGGGGGACAAGAGACCCAGTACTTC. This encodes CASSPVMFGGQETQYF.

The CDR3 bases are TGTGCCAGCAGTGTAACGACTCTTTACGTTGGGCAGTTCTTC. Its translation is CASSVTTLYVGQFF. This chain joins TRBV2 and TRBJ2-1, with D uncertain. V lost 4 bases and J 12 bases, leaving 19 bases between the germline ends. This CDR3 has 14 amino acids. Germline values: CDR1 SNHLY, CDR2 FYNNEI.

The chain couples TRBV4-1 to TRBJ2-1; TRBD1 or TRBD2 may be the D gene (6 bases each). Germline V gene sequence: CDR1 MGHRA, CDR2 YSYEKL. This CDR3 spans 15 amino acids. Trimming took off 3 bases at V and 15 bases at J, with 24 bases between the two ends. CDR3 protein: CASSQSVGGPAVRFF. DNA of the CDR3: TGCGCCAGCAGCCAGTCGGTGGGGGGCCCAGCAGTTCGGTTCTTC.